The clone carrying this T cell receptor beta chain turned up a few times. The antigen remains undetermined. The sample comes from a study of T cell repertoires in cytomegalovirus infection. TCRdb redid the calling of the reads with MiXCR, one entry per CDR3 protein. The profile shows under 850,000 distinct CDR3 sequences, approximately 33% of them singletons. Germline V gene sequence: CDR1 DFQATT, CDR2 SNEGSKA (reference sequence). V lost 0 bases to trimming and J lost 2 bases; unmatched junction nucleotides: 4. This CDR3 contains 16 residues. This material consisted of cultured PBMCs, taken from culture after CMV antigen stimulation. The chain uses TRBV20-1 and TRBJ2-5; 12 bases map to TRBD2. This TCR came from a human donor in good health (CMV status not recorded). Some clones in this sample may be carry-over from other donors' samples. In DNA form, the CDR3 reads TGCAGTGCTAGAGAGACTAGCGGGGGATATCAAGAGACCCAGTACTTC. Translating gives CSARETSGGYQETQYF.